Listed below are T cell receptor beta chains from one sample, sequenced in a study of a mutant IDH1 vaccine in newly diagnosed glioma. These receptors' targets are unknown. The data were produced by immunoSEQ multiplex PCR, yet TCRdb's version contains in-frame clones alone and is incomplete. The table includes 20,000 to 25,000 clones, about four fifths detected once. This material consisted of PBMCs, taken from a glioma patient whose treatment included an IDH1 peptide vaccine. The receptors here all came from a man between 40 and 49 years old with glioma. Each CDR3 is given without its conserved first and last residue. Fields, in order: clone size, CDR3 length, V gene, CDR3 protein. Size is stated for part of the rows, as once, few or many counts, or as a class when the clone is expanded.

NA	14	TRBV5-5	ASSRGVGYMNTEAF
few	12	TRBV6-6	ASLGTGLYNEQF
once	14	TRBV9	ASSVGLGNSNQPQH
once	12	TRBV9	ASSAGGPSETQY
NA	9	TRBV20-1	SVVPYTEAF
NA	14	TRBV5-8	ASSFFGGSSYNEQF
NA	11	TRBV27	ASSTQRTGELF
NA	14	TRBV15	ATSDTGTSGYNEQF
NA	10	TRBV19	ASSIGNTEAF
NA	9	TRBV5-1	ASSLDVEQY
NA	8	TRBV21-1	ASSRPGQY
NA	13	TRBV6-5	ASSYSVLNTGELF
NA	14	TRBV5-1	ASSLAASGRAGELF
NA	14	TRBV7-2	ASSFPAGEGRREQY
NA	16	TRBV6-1	ASSAAGSSKGSNQPQH
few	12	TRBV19	ASTFGPGLNEQF
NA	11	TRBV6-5	ASGLTANQPQH
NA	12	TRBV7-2	ASSYYGPTYEQY
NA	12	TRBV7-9	ASSLQEKEYEQY
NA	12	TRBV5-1	ASSLDSRNEKLF
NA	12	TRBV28	ASSLSGREEKLF
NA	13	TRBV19	ASSISGTGAHEQY
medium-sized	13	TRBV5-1	ASSLGDLPNQPQH
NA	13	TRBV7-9	ASSSGGLAGETQY
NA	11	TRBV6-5	ASSTTGRAEAF
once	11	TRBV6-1	ASKTVSAYEQY
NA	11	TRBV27	ASSLGVGTEAF
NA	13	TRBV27	ASSSSTSGQETQY
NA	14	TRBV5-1	ASSWGDSGSQGEQF
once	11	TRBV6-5	ASSYSGGEKLF
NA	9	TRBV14	ASLSGNTIY
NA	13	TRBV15	ATSGQVLPQETQY
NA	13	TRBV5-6	ASSLYGRSSYEQY
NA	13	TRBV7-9	ASSLSPWLPLEQY
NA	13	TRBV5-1	ASSFYFDSYNEQF
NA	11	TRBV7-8	ASSWRGGRGYT
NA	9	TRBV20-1	SATPKTEAF
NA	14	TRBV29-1	SVDPGQGASTDTQY
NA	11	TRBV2	ASPPGVNTEAF
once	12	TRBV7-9	ASSFPGGNQPQH
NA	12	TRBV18	ASSPGDGAYEQY
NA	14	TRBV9	ASSSDRVDANYGYT
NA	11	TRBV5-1	ATRERNQETQY
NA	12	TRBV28	ASSPSQGTQPQH
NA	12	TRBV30	AWSDNRGGEKLF
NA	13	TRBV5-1	ASSLGGTSSYEQY
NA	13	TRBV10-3	AISEGRERTYEQY
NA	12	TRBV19	ASGRAGGANVLT
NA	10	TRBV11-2	ASSLVGYEQY
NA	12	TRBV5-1	ASSFSGRANEQF
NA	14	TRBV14	ASSQGHASGLGEQY
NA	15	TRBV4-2	ASSQVVGSSGANVLT
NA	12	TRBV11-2	ASSRTANMGGYT
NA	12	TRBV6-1	ASSENDFTGELF
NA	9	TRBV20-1	SGKAEETQY